This entry concerns a single T cell receptor (beta chain). CDR3 size: 16 residues. With 8 bases removed from V and 0 bases from J, the gap between germline ends came to 18 bases. TCRdb independently ran MiXCR on the 5' RACE reads; one entry per CDR3 protein. Here the sample spans 220,000 or so distinct CDR3 sequences, 7% being singletons. The data were obtained in a study of identical twins. The same specimen was also included in a second study, on yellow fever vaccine responses in identical twins.

The receptor was isolated from a woman aged 18-35 years in good health. The chain has TRBV12-3 or TRBV12-4 and TRBJ2-3; D might be TRBD2 (5 bases). Material for sequencing was memory (CD45RO+) T cells sorted from blood. In DNA form, the CDR3 reads TGTGCCAGCTCTACGGAGCGGTATGGGAGCACAGATACGCAGTATTTT. Translation: CASSTERYGSTDTQYF.